This TCR beta chain was observed in a study of pediatric ulcerative colitis. General study findings and limits: All ulcerative colitis patients, but no controls, carried a couple of rectal clonotypes. Ulcerative colitis patients shared more blood-rectal clones than controls.

To note about this clone: Its cognate antigen is unknown.

During colonoscopy, one to two rectal pinch biopsies were collected. Ulcerative colitis patients received no immunosuppressive medication before the diagnostic colonoscopy. Germline V gene sequence: CDR1 GTSNPN, CDR2 SVGIG (reference sequence). The CDR3 totals 14 residues. Trimming left V 3 bases short and J 8 bases short, with 16 bases between. Each sample received Survey-level depth of up to 500,000 reads. Method: immunoSEQ multiplex PCR; TCRdb's copy keeps in-frame clones and lacks some. The sample has some 25,000 clones; roughly 74% are singletons. The TCR sequence derives from a boy younger than 18 with severe ulcerative colitis. V gene TRBV30 combines with J gene TRBJ1-4; D perhaps matches TRBD1 (5 bases). Material: gut tissue. CDR3 amino acids: CAWRKQGFGEKLFF. The CDR3 region has the DNA TGTGCCTGGAGAAAGCAGGGCTTTGGGGAAAAACTGTTTTTT.